This T cell receptor (beta chain) was obtained from a study of T cell changes during pregnancy in multiple sclerosis. Unmatched junction bases numbered 6, after V lost 5 bases and J lost 6 bases. This CDR3 is 15 amino acids long. Germline CDR1 and CDR2: SGHAT and FQNNGV. Clones were read by immunoSEQ multiplex PCR, and TCRdb kept only the in-frame ones, dropping some. The sample holds roughly 41,000 clones, 80% to 90% seen once. The sample consisted of CD4+ T cells from peripheral blood mononuclear cells, taken in the first trimester of pregnancy. This sequence was found in a female donor with multiple sclerosis, enrolled in a pregnancy study. The chain employs TRBV11-2 and TRBJ2-2, with 10 bases lining up with TRBD2. This CDR3 is CASSPLAGAAGELFF. For the CDR3, the DNA is TGTGCCAGCAGCCCGCTAGCGGGAGCGGCCGGGGAGCTGTTTTTT. The full variable domain, rest sourced from reference TRBV11-2 and TRBJ2-2, is EAGVAQSPRYKIIEKRQSVAFWCNPISGHATLYWYQQILGQGPKLLIQFQNNGVVDDSQLPKDRFSAERLKGVDSTLKIQPAKLEDSAVYLCASSPLAGAAGELFFGEGSRLTVL.